The next 20 T cell receptor beta chains were all read from a single sample in a study of cytomegalovirus exposure and HLA in healthy donors. Amplification used 60 Vbeta primers and 13 Jbeta primers. Sequencing was performed with immunoSEQ multiplex PCR; in TCRdb, only in-frame clones are kept and a portion is missing. The profile shows about 150,000 clones, 75% to 85% of them singletons. Input material: PBMCs. The receptors come from a female donor in good health and CMV-seropositive.

This chain links TRBV15 with TRBJ2-6, with D perhaps TRBD1 (5 bases). V lost 4 bases to trimming and J lost 1 base, with 11 bases between them. Looked up from germline, CDR1 is LNHNV and CDR2 is YYDKDF (reference sequence). This CDR3 has 16 amino acids. CDR3 bases: TGTGCCACCAGCAAAGGAGCAGGGTCTGGGGCCAACGTCCTGACTTTC. Translation gives CATSKGAGSGANVLTF.

The rearrangement joins TRBV25-1 to TRBJ2-1, with D possibly TRBD2 on 5 matching bases. The germline V gene has CDR1 MGHDK and CDR2 SYGVNS. The CDR3 is made up of 16 amino acids. The germline V and J ends were trimmed by 1 base and 5 bases, with 15 bases remaining between them. This CDR3 is CASSELSLATHNEQFF. Here the CDR3 DNA reads TGTGCCAGCAGTGAATTAAGTCTAGCTACCCACAATGAGCAGTTCTTC.

J is TRBJ2-3 and V is TRBV5-4; D might be TRBD1 (6 bases). The CDR3 sequence is 15 residues long. V lost 2 bases and J lost 0, with 10 bases in between. CDR1 is SGHNT, CDR2 YYREEE, per germline (reference sequence). The CDR3 sequence is CASSFRQVSTDTQYF. As DNA, the CDR3 is TGTGCCAGCAGCTTCAGACAGGTTAGCACAGATACGCAGTATTTT.

In this sample, this clone turned up many times. The V call is TRBV20-1, the J call TRBJ2-1; the D is unclear. Germline V gives CDR1 DFQATT, CDR2 SNEGSKA (reference sequence). Trimming removed 5 bases at V and 6 bases at J, with 8 bases between. This CDR3 has 11 residues. In DNA form, the CDR3 reads TGCAGTGCTGCGATCCCCAATGAGCAGTTCTTC. Translated, it gives CSAAIPNEQFF.

The chain couples TRBV18 to TRBJ2-1; 8 positions agree with TRBD1. V shed 5 bases, J shed 12 bases, and the junction held 6 bases outside the gene matches. Per the germline V gene, CDR1 is KGHSH and CDR2 is LQKENI. The CDR3 consists of 12 residues. The CDR3 loop reads CASSATGEGQFF. CDR3 sequence (DNA): TGTGCCAGCTCAGCGACAGGGGAAGGGCAGTTCTTC.

The chain joins TRBV21-1 to TRBJ1-2; no DNA check was done on the table's D call, TRBD1. TRBV21-1 represents a pseudogene. The CDR3 runs 15 residues. CDR3 loop: CASSDRDTRAYGYTF. CDR3 nucleotide sequence: TGTGCCAGCAGTGACCGGGACACCAGGGCGTATGGCTACACCTTC.

This sequence joins TRBV19 and TRBJ2-1, with TRBD2 matching 14 bases. In germline, CDR1 is LNHDA, CDR2 SQIVND (reference sequence). The CDR3 is made up of 17 amino acids. The V and J ends lost 5 bases and 5 bases, in that order; junction bases with no gene match: 8. The chain's CDR3 is CASSPRGLAGAHNEQFF. In DNA, the CDR3 is TGTGCCAGTAGTCCTAGGGGACTAGCGGGAGCCCACAATGAGCAGTTCTTC.

The V gene is TRBV7-9, the J gene TRBJ1-2, with 11 bases that match TRBD1. The CDR3 contains 15 residues. CDR1 and CDR2 (germline): SEHNR, FQNEAQ (reference sequence). V was pared by 4 bases and J by 2 bases, with 3 bases of the junction left unmatched. The CDR3 nucleotides are TGTGCCAGCAGCTCGGGACAGGGGGTGAACTATGGCTACACCTTC. This encodes CASSSGQGVNYGYTF.

The J gene is TRBJ2-2, the V gene TRBV7-6; D may be TRBD2 (6 bases). From germline, CDR1 is SGHVS and CDR2 FNYEAQ. The length of the CDR3 is 15 residues. The V and J ends lost 5 bases and 6 bases respectively, with 16 bases between them. The CDR3 sequence: CASSRELAVAGELFF. The CDR3 region has the DNA TGTGCCAGCAGCCGAGAACTAGCAGTGGCCGGGGAGCTGTTTTTT.

J is TRBJ2-2 and V is TRBV5-6, with 7 bases matching TRBD2. CDR3 length: 14 residues. Germline CDR1 and CDR2: SGHDT and YYEEEE. Germline trimming cut 4 bases from V and 9 bases from J; bases unmatched to any gene: 9. The CDR3 sequence is CASSPGTIDRELFF. DNA of the CDR3: TGTGCCAGCAGCCCCGGGACTATTGACAGGGAGCTGTTTTTT.

The rearrangement uses TRBV28 and TRBJ1-2, with 10 bases lining up with TRBD1. This CDR3 has 13 amino acids. Germline values: CDR1 MDHEN, CDR2 SYDVKM. Trimming removed 6 bases from V and 8 bases from J; junction bases left unmatched: 6. In DNA, the CDR3 is TGTGCCAGCAGCCGGACAGGGGGGGGAGGCTACACCTTC. Translated, it gives CASSRTGGGGYTF.

This chain uses TRBV11-2 with TRBJ2-2; TRBD1 might be the D (5 bases). Trimming stripped 5 bases from V and 5 bases from J, with 9 bases between. Germline V gene lookup returns CDR1 SGHAT and CDR2 FQNNGV. CDR3 length: 13 residues. DNA for the CDR3: TGTGCCAGCAGCCTCCGGACAACCGGGGAGCTGTTTTTT. Its protein product is CASSLRTTGELFF.

This chain joins TRBV18 and TRBJ2-2, with a weak D call TRBD1 (6 bases). V gave up 3 bases and J gave up 4 bases, with 12 bases separating them. CDR3 length equals 15 residues. Looked up from germline, CDR1 is KGHSH and CDR2 is LQKENI. The CDR3 loop is CASSPLQGGTGELFF. CDR3 sequence (DNA): TGTGCCAGCTCACCTTTACAGGGTGGCACCGGGGAGCTGTTTTTT.

The chain uses TRBV5-5 and TRBJ1-1; D ambiguous. This CDR3 region has 14 residues. V was shortened by 4 bases and J by 0 bases, with 10 bases between the two germline ends. Per germline, CDR1 SGHKS and CDR2 YYEKEE (reference sequence). CDR3 sequence: CASSGSLMNTEAFF. CDR3 coding DNA: TGTGCCAGCAGCGGCAGTCTTATGAACACTGAAGCTTTCTTT. Full variable domain (missing parts from reference TRBV5-5 and TRBJ1-1): DAGVTQSPTHLIKTRGQQVTLRCSPISGHKSVSWYQQVLGQGPQFIFQYYEKEERGRGNFPDRFSARQFPNYSSELNVNALLLGDSALYLCASSGSLMNTEAFFGQGTRLTVV.

The chain employs TRBV5-1 and TRBJ2-7; 7 bases are a match to TRBD2. Germline V CDR1 and CDR2: SGHRS, YFSETQ. Trimming at V came to 2 bases and at J to 1 base, leaving 9 bases not matched to a gene. The CDR3 is 16 amino acids. The chain's CDR3 is CASSFPAGTNSYEQYF. The CDR3, as DNA: TGCGCCAGCAGCTTCCCTGCGGGGACTAATTCCTACGAGCAGTACTTC.

The J gene is TRBJ2-2, the V gene TRBV6-1; D possibly corresponds to TRBD2 (6 bases). V shed 3 bases and J shed 7 bases, with 12 bases lying between them. CDR1 MNHNS and CDR2 SASEGT come from the germline V gene. There are 14 residues in the CDR3. CDR3 sequence (DNA): TGTGCCAGCAGTGACCGGAGGGACGTCGGGGAGCTGTTTTTT. This gives the protein CASSDRRDVGELFF.

The rearrangement uses TRBV7-3 and TRBJ2-7; TRBD2 is a possible D gene (5 bases). The germline V gene encodes CDR1 SGHTA and CDR2 FQGTGA. There are 13 residues in the CDR3. Trimming removed 4 bases from V and 0 bases from J, with 7 bases in between. CDR3 protein: CASSYRDSYEQYF. The CDR3 DNA reads TGTGCCAGCAGCTACCGGGACTCCTACGAGCAGTACTTC.

V and J are TRBV5-1 and TRBJ1-2; 12 bases align to TRBD1. Germline-derived CDR1 and CDR2 are SGHRS and YFSETQ. This CDR3 has 14 residues. With 2 bases clipped from V and 7 bases from J, the junction kept 3 bases outside the gene matches. For the CDR3, the DNA is TGCGCCAGCAGCTTTGGGACAGGGGGCACTGGCTACACCTTC. Translated, it gives CASSFGTGGTGYTF.

This rearrangement joins TRBV27 to TRBJ1-5; 8 positions agree with TRBD1. The V gene's germline CDR1 is MNHEY and CDR2 SMNVEV (reference sequence). V dropped 8 bases and J dropped 8; count of bases not matched to a gene: 5. The CDR3 totals 12 residues. The CDR3, as DNA: TGTGCCAGCGGACAGGGAGGGAAGCCCCAGCATTTT. Translated, it gives CASGQGGKPQHF.

This clone came up once. The gene calls are TRBV4-1 and TRBJ2-5, with 14 nucleotides matching TRBD2. Germline V lookup: CDR1 MGHRA, CDR2 YSYEKL. Trimming took 3 bases from V and 0 from J; bases not matched to a gene: 12. The CDR3 covers 20 residues. In nucleotides, the CDR3 is TGCGCCAGCAGCCAGAGTTTCGGACTAGCGGGAGGTCGGTACCAAGAGACCCAGTACTTC. As protein: CASSQSFGLAGGRYQETQYF.